This TCR beta chain appears in the sequencing data of a study of CXCR3-negative and CXCR3-positive naive CD8 T cells. Points from the study as a whole: A higher hydrophobicity marked the TRB CDR3s of CXCR3-positive naive cells versus CXCR3-negative naive cells. Memory CD8+ cells had much lower diversity, and both naive subsets had comparably high diversity. Naive cells used TRBV-TRBJ genes in much the same way whether CXCR3-negative or CXCR3-positive; memory cells did not.

Triplicate sorting captured a few hundred thousand cells each from every CD8+ T cell subset. The method, 5' RACE with UMI labels, was used to prepare the TRB cDNA libraries. TCRdb reprocessed the 5' RACE reads; each CDR3 protein has one entry and no DNA is given. The sample table sets out under 60,000 distinct CDR3 sequences. Of note for this clonotype: Its antigen is not known.

Germline CDR1 MGHRA, CDR2 YSYEKL. The CDR3 has 14 amino acids. This sequence was found in a human donor in good health. Some clones in this sample may be carry-over from other donors' samples. The chain links TRBV4-1 to TRBJ2-4; the TCRdb call, TRBD1, lacks DNA for checking. Sequenced input: naive CXCR3+ CD8+ T cells from blood. Subset indicated: CD45RO-CCR7+CD27+CD95- naive CD8+ T cells expressing CXCR3 (TNR3+). The CDR3 loop is CASSPRREANIQYF.